This is a list of T cell receptor beta chains from one sample in a study of cytotoxic CD8 clonotypes in ibrutinib-treated CLL. The assay was immunoSEQ multiplex PCR, and TCRdb's table has in-frame clones only and misses some. The table shows roughly 190,000 clones, with approximately 72% occurring only once. Here the sequenced sample was PBMCs, taken after 24 months of ibrutinib treatment. The receptors shown here come from a human donor with chronic lymphocytic leukemia. Both conserved end residues are part of each CDR3. D genes are given only for firm matches. Size is omitted from some rows. Given values are once, few, many or a class for expanded clones.

>13|TRBD1|few|TRBJ2-1|TRBV2
TGTGCCAGCAGGGCAGGGGGCTACAATGAGCAGTTCTTC
CASRAGGYNEQFF
>12|-|-|TRBJ2-7|TRBV28
TGTGCCAGCAGTTTATTGCGCTACGAGCAGTACTTC
CASSLLRYEQYF
>15|TRBD1|-|TRBJ2-5|TRBV27
TGTGCCAGCAGTTTGGGCAGGGGGCTACAAGAGACCCAGTACTTC
CASSLGRGLQETQYF
>18|TRBD2|-|TRBJ2-2|TRBV4-3
TGCGCCAGCAGCCAAGATATTCCGGCTAGCGGGAGGGCCGGGGAGCTGTTTTTT
CASSQDIPASGRAGELFF
>15|-|-|TRBJ1-5|TRBV4-2
TGTGCCAGCAGCCATGAAGAGGGAAGCAATCAGCCCCAGCATTTT
CASSHEEGSNQPQHF
>16|-|-|TRBJ2-7|TRBV5-4
TGCGCCAGCAGCCAAGGCCCCGGGAGTGCGGCATACGAGCAGTACTTC
CASSQGPGSAAYEQYF
>14|-|-|TRBJ2-2|TRBV30
TGTGCCTGGAGAACGTTTGCTAGTTTGGGGGAGCTGTTTTTT
CAWRTFASLGELFF
>15|-|-|TRBJ2-7|TRBV6-1
TGTGCCAGCAGTGAATGGACCAGGGGCCTGGCCGAGCAGTACTTC
CASSEWTRGLAEQYF
>11|-|-|TRBJ2-5|TRBV19
TGTGCCAGTACGTGGCGAGAGACCCAGTACTTC
CASTWRETQYF
>13|-|-|TRBJ2-7|TRBV5-4
TGTGCCAGCAGCTTACCCGGGATCTACGAGCAGTACTTC
CASSLPGIYEQYF
>13|-|few|TRBJ2-2|TRBV10-3
TGTGCCATCAGTGAGATCACCTCCGGGGAGCTGTTTTTT
CAISEITSGELFF
>15|-|-|TRBJ2-2|TRBV2
TGTGCCAGCAGTGAAGCGCCGACTTCAACCGGGGAGCTGTTTTTT
CASSEAPTSTGELFF
>14|-|-|TRBJ2-5|TRBV12-5
TGTGCTAGTGGAGAGGATAACCTAGGAGAGACCCAGTACTTC
CASGEDNLGETQYF
>17|TRBD1|-|TRBJ1-2|TRBV4-1
TGCGCCAGCAGCCGTGAGACAGGGGGTGCGGAGGTTTATGGCTACACCTTC
CASSRETGGAEVYGYTF
>13|-|-|TRBJ2-7|TRBV6-5
TGTGCCAGCAAGGGCCCGGGACCCTACGAGCAGTACTTC
CASKGPGPYEQYF
>10|-|-|TRBJ2-1|TRBV27
TGTGCCAGCGGACACAATGAGCAGTTCTTC
CASGHNEQFF
>15|TRBD2|-|TRBJ2-7|TRBV13
TGTGCCAGCAGCCGCGGGAGGGGGAGCTCCTACGAGCAGTACTTC
CASSRGRGSSYEQYF
>11|-|-|TRBJ1-2|TRBV29-1
TGCAGCGTTTTTTCTAACTATGGCTACACCTTC
CSVFSNYGYTF
>13|-|-|TRBJ2-5|TRBV19
TGTGCCAGCACCCGGGAAGCACAGGGGACCCAGTACTTC
CASTREAQGTQYF
>12|-|-|TRBJ2-2|TRBV28
TGTGCCAGCAGTTTTGGCGGCGGGGAGCTGTTTTTT
CASSFGGGELFF
>15|-|-|TRBJ2-2|TRBV11-2
TGTGCCAGCAGCTTAGCTCGGACTAACACCGGGGAGCTGTTTTTT
CASSLARTNTGELFF
>17|-|-|TRBJ2-2|TRBV4-2
TGTGCCAGCAGCCATCAAGGGGGGACGGCGAACACCGGGGAGCTGTTTTTT
CASSHQGGTANTGELFF
>12|-|-|TRBJ1-2|TRBV15
TGTGCCACCAGCAGGGACTCGGGTGGCTACACCTTC
CATSRDSGGYTF
>12|-|few|TRBJ1-2|TRBV28
TGTGCCAGCACCCTTGGGGGCTCTGGCTACACCTTC
CASTLGGSGYTF
>16|-|-|TRBJ1-4|TRBV4-3
TGCGCCAGCAGCCAAGATCCCGGGCCTGGATCTGAAAAACTGTTTTTT
CASSQDPGPGSEKLFF
>14|TRBD2|-|TRBJ2-7|TRBV7-2
TGTGCCAGCAGCTTAGCGTGGCGGGAGAGCGAGCAGTACTTC
CASSLAWRESEQYF
>13|-|once|TRBJ1-1|TRBV5-1
TGCGCCAGCAGCTTGAGAGTGAACACTGAAGCTTTCTTT
CASSLRVNTEAFF
>16|TRBD2|-|TRBJ2-5|TRBV7-2
TGTGCCAGCAGCGAGAATCGCGGGAGGGCCCTGGAGACCCAGTACTTC
CASSENRGRALETQYF
>15|-|-|TRBJ2-3|TRBV7-2
TGTGCCAGCAGCTTACCTAGGACCCTCACAGATACGCAGTATTTT
CASSLPRTLTDTQYF
>14|-|-|TRBJ2-7|TRBV6-5
TGTGCCAGCAGTTACTCGCGGCAGGGCTACGAGCAGTACTTC
CASSYSRQGYEQYF
>16|-|-|TRBJ2-3|TRBV18
TGTGCCAGCTCACCCGGGGACGGAAGAGACACAGATACGCAGTATTTT
CASSPGDGRDTDTQYF